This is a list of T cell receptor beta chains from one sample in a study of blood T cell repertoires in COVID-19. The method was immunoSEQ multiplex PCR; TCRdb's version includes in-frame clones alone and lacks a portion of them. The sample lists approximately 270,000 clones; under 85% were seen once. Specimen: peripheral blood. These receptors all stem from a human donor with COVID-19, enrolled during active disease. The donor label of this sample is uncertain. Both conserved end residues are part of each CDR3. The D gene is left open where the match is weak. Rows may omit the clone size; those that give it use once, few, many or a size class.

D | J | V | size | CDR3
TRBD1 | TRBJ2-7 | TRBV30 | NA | CAWQRTGLEEQYF
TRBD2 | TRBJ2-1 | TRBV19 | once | CASSITLAGVYNEQFF
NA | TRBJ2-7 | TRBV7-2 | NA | CASSLVSGSSYEQYF
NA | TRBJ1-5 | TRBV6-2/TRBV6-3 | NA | CASSYIRGVDGHSNQPQHF
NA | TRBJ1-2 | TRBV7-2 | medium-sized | CASSLAGSYGYTF
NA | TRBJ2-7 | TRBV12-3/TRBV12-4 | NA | CASSFQGTYEQYF
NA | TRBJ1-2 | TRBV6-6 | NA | CASSYDRLNYGYTF
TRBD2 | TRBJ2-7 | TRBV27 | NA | CASSLGAGGGYEQYF
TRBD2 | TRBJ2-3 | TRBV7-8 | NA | CASSSKPGLAVLGTDTQYF
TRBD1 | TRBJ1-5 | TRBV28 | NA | CASSFRTGYSNQPQHF
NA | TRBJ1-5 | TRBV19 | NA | CASSIEGADQPQHF
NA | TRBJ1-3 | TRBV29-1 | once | CSVARGAGNTIYF
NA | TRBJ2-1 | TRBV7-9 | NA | CASSLEGRGGIHNEQFF
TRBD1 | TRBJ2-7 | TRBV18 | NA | CASSQAGQGSYEQYF
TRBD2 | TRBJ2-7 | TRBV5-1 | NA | CASSLGLAGGGYEQYF
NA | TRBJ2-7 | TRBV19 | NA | CASSIKEGAGNEQYF
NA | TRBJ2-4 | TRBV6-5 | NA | CASSPVSVAKNIQYF
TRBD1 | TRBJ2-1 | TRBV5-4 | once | CASSPQGQGFREQFF
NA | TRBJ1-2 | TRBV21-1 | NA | CASSRGCTGGVTANYGYTF
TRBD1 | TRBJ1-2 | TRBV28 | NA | CASSVTGTGYYGYTF
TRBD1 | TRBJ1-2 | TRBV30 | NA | CAWSVDREDTGYTF
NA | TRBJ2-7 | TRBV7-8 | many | CASGHRGGYEQYF
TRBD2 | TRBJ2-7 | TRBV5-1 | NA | CASSLGGGGTYEQYF
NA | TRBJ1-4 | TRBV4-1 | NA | CASSQVGVDEKLFF
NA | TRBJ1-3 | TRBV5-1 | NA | CASSLVARGTGTGNTIYF
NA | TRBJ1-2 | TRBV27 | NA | CASSFNGAYGYTF
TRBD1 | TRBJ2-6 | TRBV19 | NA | CASMGTGYSGANVLTF
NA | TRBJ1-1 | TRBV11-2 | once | CASSYRPGDNTEAFF
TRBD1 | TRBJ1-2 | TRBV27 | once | CASSSHPAPGQGHYGYTF
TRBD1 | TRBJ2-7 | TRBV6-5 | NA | CASSSRTGAYEQYF
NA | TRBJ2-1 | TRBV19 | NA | CASSQQGLYNEQFF
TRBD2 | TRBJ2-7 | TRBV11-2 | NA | CASTRGGYEQYF
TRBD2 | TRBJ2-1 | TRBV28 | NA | CASSLPTSGRYNEQFF
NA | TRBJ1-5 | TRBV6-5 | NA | CASRSDRINNQPQHF
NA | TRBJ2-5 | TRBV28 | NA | CASSLRGSVGSQYF
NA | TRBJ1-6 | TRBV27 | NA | CASSFGGAPSPLHF